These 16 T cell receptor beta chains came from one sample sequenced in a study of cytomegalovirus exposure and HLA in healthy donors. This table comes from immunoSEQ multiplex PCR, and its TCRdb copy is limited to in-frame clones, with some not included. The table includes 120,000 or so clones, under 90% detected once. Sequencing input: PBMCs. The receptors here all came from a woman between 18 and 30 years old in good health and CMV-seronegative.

CDR3 residues: CASSSGRWLADVFSTDTQYF. As DNA, the CDR3 is TGTGCCAGCAGTTCAGGGCGGTGGCTAGCGGACGTGTTTAGCACAGATACGCAGTATTTT. This chain joins TRBV2 and TRBJ2-3; 7 bases line up with TRBD2. Germline CDR1 reads SNHLY; CDR2 reads FYNNEI. CDR3 size: 20 residues. V lost 5 bases, J lost 0 bases, and 20 bases stayed unmatched.

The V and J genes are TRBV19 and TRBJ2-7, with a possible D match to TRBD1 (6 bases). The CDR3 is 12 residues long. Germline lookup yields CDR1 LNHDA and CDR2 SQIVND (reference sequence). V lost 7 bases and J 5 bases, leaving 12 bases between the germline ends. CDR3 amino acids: CASTCDRHEQYF. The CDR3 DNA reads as TGTGCCAGTACTTGCGACAGGCACGAGCAGTACTTC. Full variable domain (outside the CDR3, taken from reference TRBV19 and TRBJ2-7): DGGITQSPKYLFRKEGQNVTLSCEQNLNHDAMYWYRQDPGQGLRLIYYSQIVNDFQKGDIAEGYSVSREKKESFPLTVTSAQKNPTAFYLCASTCDRHEQYFGPGTRLTVT.

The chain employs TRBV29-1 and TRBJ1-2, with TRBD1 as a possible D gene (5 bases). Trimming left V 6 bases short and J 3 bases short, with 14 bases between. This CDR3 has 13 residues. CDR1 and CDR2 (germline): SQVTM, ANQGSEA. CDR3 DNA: TGCAGCGTCAGAGTGGCAGGGTACTATGGCTACACCTTC. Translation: CSVRVAGYYGYTF.

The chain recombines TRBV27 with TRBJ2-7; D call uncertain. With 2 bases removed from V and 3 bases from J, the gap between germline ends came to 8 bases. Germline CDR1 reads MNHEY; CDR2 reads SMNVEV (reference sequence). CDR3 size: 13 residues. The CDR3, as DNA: TGTGCCAGCAGTTTAGGGCAAGTCTACGAGCAGTACTTC. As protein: CASSLGQVYEQYF.

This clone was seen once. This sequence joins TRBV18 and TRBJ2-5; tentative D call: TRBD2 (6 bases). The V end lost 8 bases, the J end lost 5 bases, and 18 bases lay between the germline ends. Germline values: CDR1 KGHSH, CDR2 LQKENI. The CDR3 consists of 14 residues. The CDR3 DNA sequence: TGTGCCAGCACCTCAAGGCGGGGCGGGGAGACCCAGTACTTC. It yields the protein CASTSRRGGETQYF.

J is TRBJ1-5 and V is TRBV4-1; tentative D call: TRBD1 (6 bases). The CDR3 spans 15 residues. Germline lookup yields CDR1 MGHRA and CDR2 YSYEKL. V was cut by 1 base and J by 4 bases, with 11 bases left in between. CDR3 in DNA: TGCGCCAGCAGCCAAGTTGGAACAGGGAATCAGCCCCAGCATTTT. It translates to CASSQVGTGNQPQHF.

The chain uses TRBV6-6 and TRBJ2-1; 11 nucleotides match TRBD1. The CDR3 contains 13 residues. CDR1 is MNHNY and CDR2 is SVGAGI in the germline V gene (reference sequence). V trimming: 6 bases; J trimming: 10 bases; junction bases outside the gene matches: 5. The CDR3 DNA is TGTGCCAGCAGCGGACAGGGGGCAGGGGAGCAGTTCTTC. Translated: CASSGQGAGEQFF.

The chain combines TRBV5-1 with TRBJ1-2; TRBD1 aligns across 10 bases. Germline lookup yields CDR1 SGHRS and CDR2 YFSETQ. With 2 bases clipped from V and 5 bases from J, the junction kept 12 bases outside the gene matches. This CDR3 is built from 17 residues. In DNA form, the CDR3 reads TGCGCCAGCAGCTTATCCGGGACAGGGGAATTAAGTTATGGCTACACCTTC. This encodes CASSLSGTGELSYGYTF.

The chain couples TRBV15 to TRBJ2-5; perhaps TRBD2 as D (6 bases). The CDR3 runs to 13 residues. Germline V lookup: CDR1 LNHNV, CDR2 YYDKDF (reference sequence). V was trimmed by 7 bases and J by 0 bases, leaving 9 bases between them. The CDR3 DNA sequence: TGTGCCACCAACCGGGGGTACCAAGAGACCCAGTACTTC. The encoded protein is CATNRGYQETQYF.

The chain's CDR3 is CASRRQGATDTQYF. CDR3 DNA sequence: TGTGCCAGCAGGAGACAGGGGGCCACAGATACGCAGTATTTT. The chain employs TRBV7-2 and TRBJ2-3, with 10 bases matching TRBD1. Germline V gene data show CDR1 as SGHTA and CDR2 as FQGNSA. The CDR3 length is 14 residues. J was trimmed by 2 bases and V by 6 bases; bases with no gene match: 2.

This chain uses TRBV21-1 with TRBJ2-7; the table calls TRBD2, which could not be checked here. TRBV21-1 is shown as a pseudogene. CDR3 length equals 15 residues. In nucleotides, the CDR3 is TGTGCCAGCAGTTTGCACATGGATCGAGGCCACGAGCAGTACTTC. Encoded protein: CASSLHMDRGHEQYF.

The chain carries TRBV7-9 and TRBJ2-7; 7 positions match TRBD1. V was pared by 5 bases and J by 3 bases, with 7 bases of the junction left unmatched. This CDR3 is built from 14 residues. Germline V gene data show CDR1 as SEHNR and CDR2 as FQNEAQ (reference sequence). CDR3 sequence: CASSPPDRFYEQYF. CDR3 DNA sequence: TGTGCCAGCAGCCCACCGGACAGGTTCTACGAGCAGTACTTC.

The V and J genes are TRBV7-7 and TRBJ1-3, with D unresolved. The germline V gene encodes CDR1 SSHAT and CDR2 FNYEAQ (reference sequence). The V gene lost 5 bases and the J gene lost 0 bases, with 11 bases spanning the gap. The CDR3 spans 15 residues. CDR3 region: CASSRTQFSGNTIYF. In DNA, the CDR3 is TGTGCCAGCAGCCGAACACAGTTCTCTGGAAACACCATATATTTT.

The CDR3 loop is CASSIGQLYEQYF. The CDR3 DNA is TGTGCCAGTAGTATAGGACAGCTCTACGAGCAGTACTTC. J is TRBJ2-7 and V is TRBV19; perhaps TRBD1 as D (5 bases). V was clipped by 1 base and J by 3 bases, with 7 bases between them. From germline, CDR1 is LNHDA and CDR2 SQIVND (reference sequence). There are 13 residues in the CDR3.

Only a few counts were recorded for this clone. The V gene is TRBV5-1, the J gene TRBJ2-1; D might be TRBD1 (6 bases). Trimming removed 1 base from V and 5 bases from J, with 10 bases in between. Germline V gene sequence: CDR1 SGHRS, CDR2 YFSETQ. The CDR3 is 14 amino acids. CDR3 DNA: TGCGCCAGCAGCTTGTTAGACAGGAACAATGAGCAGTTCTTC. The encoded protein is CASSLLDRNNEQFF.

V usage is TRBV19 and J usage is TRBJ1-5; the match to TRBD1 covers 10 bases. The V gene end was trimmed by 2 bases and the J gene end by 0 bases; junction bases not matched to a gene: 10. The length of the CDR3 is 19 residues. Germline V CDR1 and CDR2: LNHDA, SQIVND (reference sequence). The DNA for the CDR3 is TGTGCCAGTAGTATAAGGAGGGGACAGGGGACTGATAGCAATCAGCCCCAGCATTTT. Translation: CASSIRRGQGTDSNQPQHF.